This TCR beta chain was captured by sequencing in a study of blood T cell repertoires in COVID-19 (dated by TCRdb to 2018 to 2021). Regarding the study in general: Collaborator samples came from the United States, Italy and Spain and covered acute and convalescent phases of COVID-19. The material from the prospective study consisted of cDNA or gDNA derived from T cells, B-cell-depleted T cells, or PBMCs. Subjects who had been exposed to COVID-19, were actively infected with it, or had recovered from it provided the deeply sampled blood TCRbeta repertoires that made up the dataset. A freely available public database, intended as a resource for researchers studying the immune response to SARS-CoV-2, is where the repertoires were released. The samples were drawn from two sources: the first 160 participants of the ongoing ImmuneRACE study, and 1,200 or so subjects contributed by 6 global collaborators. Sample metadata almost always included a de-identified subject ID, COVID-19 status, age in years and sex. HLA class I and class II types, where available, came from metadata supplied by the sample provider rather than from assay-based typing. The full study reports these points: How much clinical and demographic metadata was included differed by source and by participant, and the metadata was provided uncurated.

The immunoSEQ Assay, a bias-controlled multiplex PCR, was used to amplify TCRbeta CDR3 regions from genomic DNA. Per the original workflow: The number of nucleated cells in each sample was estimated by amplification of reference gene primers within the assay. To quantify the absolute abundance of each unique TCRbeta CDR3 rearrangement, sequence reads were collapsed and filtered. For each sample, productive Simpson clonality was calculated as the square root of Simpson's diversity index across productive rearrangements. The table comes from immuneACCESS by way of TCRdb, which keeps in-frame sequences with V and J called. Part of the clones is missing from these tables; in studies checked, under half for an unresolved V gene and the rest for unknown reasons. Clone size and V and J calls were adopted from that table, with D and trimming inferred from the DNA. This sample holds around 200,000 clones; around 83% were observed only once. In total, the top ten clones hold roughly 2.9% of the sample.

With regard to this clone: The target of this receptor is not known. Base qualities are not recorded, but no much larger clone differs from it by a single base.

Whole blood was collected in K2EDTA tubes by collaborating institutions according to the institutions' own protocols. For TCRbeta analysis, collaborators shipped samples in one of three forms: frozen whole blood, isolated PBMCs, or DNA extracted from either of those sample types. The germline V gene provides CDR1 SGHTA and CDR2 FQGNSA. From the cysteine through the phenylalanine, the CDR3 covers 15 amino acids. Left in the record is the CDR3 DNA by itself, 45 bases read in frame from the first base. At the junction V is shortened by 6 bases and J by 3 bases, with 17 bases in between. This clonotype was obtained from a man aged 45-65 years with active or convalescent COVID-19. The chain is made from TRBV7-2 and TRBJ2-5, with no confident D gene call. The source material was peripheral blood. In nucleotides, the sequence is TGTGCCAGCAGTCCGACTGGTCACGTCGAAGAGACCCAGTACTTC. This yields the protein CASSPTGHVEETQYF.